A selection of T cell receptor beta chains follows, all from one sample in a study of cytomegalovirus exposure and HLA in healthy donors. The method was immunoSEQ multiplex PCR; TCRdb's version includes in-frame clones alone and lacks a portion of them. The profile covers approximately 140,000 clones, with roughly 80% appearing a single time and approximately 1.5% taken by the ten largest. The specimen was PBMCs. The source of these receptors is a female donor in good health and CMV-seronegative. The CDR3 runs from the conserved cysteine through the conserved F or W. A D gene is named only where the DNA matches it firmly. Some rows have no size entry. The others give once, few or many, or a class for an expanded clone.

D gene: -
CDR3 length: 13
V gene: TRBV6-1
J gene: TRBJ1-2
clone size: -
CDR3 protein: CASSLTANYGYTF
CDR3 DNA: TGTGCCAGCAGTTTGACAGCAAACTATGGCTACACCTTC

D gene: TRBD2
CDR3 length: 14
V gene: TRBV12-5
J gene: TRBJ2-3
clone size: -
CDR3 protein: CASGLGLATDTQYF
CDR3 DNA: TGTGCTAGTGGTTTGGGACTAGCAACAGATACGCAGTATTTT

D gene: TRBD1
CDR3 length: 18
V gene: TRBV7-8
J gene: TRBJ2-6
clone size: -
CDR3 protein: CASSLVAGGGSGANVLTF
CDR3 DNA: TGTGCCAGCAGCTTAGTAGCAGGGGGTGGCTCTGGGGCCAACGTCCTGACTTTC

D gene: -
CDR3 length: 14
V gene: TRBV27
J gene: TRBJ1-2
clone size: -
CDR3 protein: CASSPTGGVYGYTF
CDR3 DNA: TGTGCCAGCAGCCCCACCGGGGGAGTCTATGGCTACACCTTC

D gene: TRBD2
CDR3 length: 15
V gene: TRBV6-1
J gene: TRBJ2-3
clone size: -
CDR3 protein: CASSDSAGVRDTQYF
CDR3 DNA: TGTGCCAGCAGTGACTCAGCGGGAGTAAGAGATACGCAGTATTTT

D gene: -
CDR3 length: 12
V gene: TRBV11-1
J gene: TRBJ2-1
clone size: -
CDR3 protein: CASSQGANEQFF
CDR3 DNA: TGTGCCAGCAGCCAAGGGGCCAATGAGCAGTTCTTC

D gene: -
CDR3 length: 14
V gene: TRBV11-2
J gene: TRBJ2-1
clone size: -
CDR3 protein: CASSLPRGHNEQFF
CDR3 DNA: TGTGCCAGCAGCTTGCCCAGGGGCCACAATGAGCAGTTCTTC

D gene: -
CDR3 length: 14
V gene: TRBV7-8
J gene: TRBJ2-2
clone size: -
CDR3 protein: CASSLEASPGELFF
CDR3 DNA: TGTGCCAGCAGCTTAGAGGCTAGTCCCGGGGAGCTGTTTTTT

D gene: TRBD2
CDR3 length: 15
V gene: TRBV27
J gene: TRBJ2-3
clone size: few
CDR3 protein: CASSFLAGGTDTQYF
CDR3 DNA: TGTGCCAGCAGTTTCTTGGCGGGAGGCACAGATACGCAGTATTTT

D gene: TRBD1
CDR3 length: 15
V gene: TRBV7-8
J gene: TRBJ1-4
clone size: few
CDR3 protein: CASRSRGQGPEKLFF
CDR3 DNA: TGTGCCAGCAGGTCCCGGGGACAGGGGCCTGAAAAACTGTTTTTT

D gene: -
CDR3 length: 14
V gene: TRBV5-1
J gene: TRBJ2-3
clone size: -
CDR3 protein: CASSLGAGTDTQYF
CDR3 DNA: TGCGCCAGCAGCTTGGGTGCGGGCACAGATACGCAGTATTTT

D gene: -
CDR3 length: 13
V gene: TRBV7-9
J gene: TRBJ2-7
clone size: -
CDR3 protein: CASSSREAYEQYF
CDR3 DNA: TGTGCCAGCAGCTCACGGGAAGCCTACGAGCAGTACTTC

D gene: -
CDR3 length: 11
V gene: TRBV15
J gene: TRBJ1-2
clone size: -
CDR3 protein: CATSGGYGYTF
CDR3 DNA: TGTGCCACCAGCGGCGGGTATGGCTACACCTTC

D gene: TRBD1
CDR3 length: 16
V gene: TRBV7-9
J gene: TRBJ1-2
clone size: few
CDR3 protein: CASSPPRDRGAYGYTF
CDR3 DNA: TGTGCCAGCAGCCCCCCAAGGGACAGGGGTGCCTATGGCTACACCTTC

D gene: TRBD2
CDR3 length: 15
V gene: TRBV6-5
J gene: TRBJ2-1
clone size: -
CDR3 protein: CASSPGDYDHNEQFF
CDR3 DNA: TGTGCCAGCAGCCCGGGGGACTACGATCACAATGAGCAGTTCTTC

D gene: TRBD1
CDR3 length: 16
V gene: TRBV9
J gene: TRBJ1-1
clone size: -
CDR3 protein: CASSVFDREDITEAFF
CDR3 DNA: TGTGCCAGCAGCGTCTTTGACAGGGAGGATATCACTGAAGCTTTCTTT

D gene: TRBD2
CDR3 length: 16
V gene: TRBV5-1
J gene: TRBJ2-7
clone size: once
CDR3 protein: CASSPTPGLAVNGEHF
CDR3 DNA: TGCGCCAGCAGCCCCACGCCCGGACTAGCGGTTAACGGAGAGCACTTC

D gene: -
CDR3 length: 15
V gene: TRBV6-1
J gene: TRBJ2-7
clone size: -
CDR3 protein: CASSRDGGPGYEQYF
CDR3 DNA: TGTGCCAGCAGTCGTGATGGGGGCCCAGGGTACGAGCAGTACTTC

D gene: -
CDR3 length: 13
V gene: TRBV11-2
J gene: TRBJ1-5
clone size: -
CDR3 protein: CASSLTVNQPQHF
CDR3 DNA: TGTGCCAGCAGCTTGACAGTTAATCAGCCCCAGCATTTT

D gene: TRBD2
CDR3 length: 15
V gene: TRBV10-1
J gene: TRBJ2-7
clone size: -
CDR3 protein: CASSESIGGVYEQYF
CDR3 DNA: TGCGCCAGCAGTGAGTCCATCGGGGGGGTCTACGAGCAGTACTTC

D gene: TRBD2
CDR3 length: 17
V gene: TRBV7-2
J gene: TRBJ2-3
clone size: -
CDR3 protein: CASSLALVAGSTDTQYF
CDR3 DNA: TGTGCCAGCAGCTTAGCGCTCGTAGCGGGTAGCACAGATACGCAGTATTTT

D gene: TRBD2
CDR3 length: 17
V gene: TRBV5-1
J gene: TRBJ2-3
clone size: once
CDR3 protein: CASSSAGGTPYTDTQYF
CDR3 DNA: TGCGCCAGCAGCTCGGCGGGAGGGACACCTTACACAGATACGCAGTATTTT

D gene: TRBD1
CDR3 length: 14
V gene: TRBV5-6
J gene: TRBJ2-7
clone size: -
CDR3 protein: CASSARTGLYEQYF
CDR3 DNA: TGTGCCAGCAGCGCGCGGACAGGTTTGTACGAGCAGTACTTC

D gene: TRBD2
CDR3 length: 18
V gene: TRBV9
J gene: TRBJ2-7
clone size: -
CDR3 protein: CASSGGGDRGLADYEQYF
CDR3 DNA: TGTGCCAGCAGCGGTGGAGGGGACCGGGGACTAGCGGACTACGAGCAGTACTTC

D gene: -
CDR3 length: 14
V gene: TRBV10-2
J gene: TRBJ1-3
clone size: -
CDR3 protein: CASREGRSGNTIYF
CDR3 DNA: TGCGCCAGCAGGGAGGGTCGTAGTGGAAACACCATATATTTT

D gene: -
CDR3 length: 15
V gene: TRBV19
J gene: TRBJ1-1
clone size: -
CDR3 protein: CASSSTSRVGTEAFF
CDR3 DNA: TGTGCCAGTAGCTCAACTTCCAGGGTGGGCACTGAAGCTTTCTTT

D gene: -
CDR3 length: 13
V gene: TRBV28
J gene: TRBJ2-5
clone size: -
CDR3 protein: CASRRDRGGAQYF
CDR3 DNA: TGTGCCAGCAGGAGAGACAGAGGGGGGGCCCAGTACTTC

D gene: TRBD1
CDR3 length: 13
V gene: TRBV7-6
J gene: TRBJ1-2
clone size: -
CDR3 protein: CASSPGDRRGYTF
CDR3 DNA: TGTGCCAGCAGCCCCGGGGACAGACGGGGCTACACCTTC

D gene: TRBD2
CDR3 length: 13
V gene: TRBV7-6
J gene: TRBJ2-7
clone size: -
CDR3 protein: CASSLGSGYEQYF
CDR3 DNA: TGTGCCAGCAGCTTAGGTAGCGGGTACGAGCAGTACTTC

D gene: -
CDR3 length: 17
V gene: TRBV5-6
J gene: TRBJ1-5
clone size: -
CDR3 protein: CASSLLHEIYSNQPQHF
CDR3 DNA: TGTGCCAGCAGCTTACTACACGAAATTTATAGCAATCAGCCCCAGCATTTT

D gene: -
CDR3 length: 16
V gene: TRBV5-4
J gene: TRBJ1-2
clone size: -
CDR3 protein: CASSLAGRGDLYGYTF
CDR3 DNA: TGTGCCAGCAGCTTGGCGGGCCGGGGGGACCTCTATGGCTACACCTTC

D gene: -
CDR3 length: 19
V gene: TRBV7-9
J gene: TRBJ1-3
clone size: -
CDR3 protein: CASSLGGPHGGRSGNTIYF
CDR3 DNA: TGTGCCAGCAGCCTCGGGGGACCCCATGGAGGGCGCTCTGGAAACACCATATATTTT

D gene: TRBD1
CDR3 length: 15
V gene: TRBV7-9
J gene: TRBJ1-4
clone size: few
CDR3 protein: CASSSGTGGREKLFF
CDR3 DNA: TGTGCCAGCAGCTCCGGGACAGGGGGCCGGGAAAAACTGTTTTTT

D gene: TRBD1
CDR3 length: 15
V gene: TRBV19
J gene: TRBJ2-7
clone size: -
CDR3 protein: CASSIAPTGGYEQYF
CDR3 DNA: TGTGCCAGTAGTATCGCGCCGACAGGGGGCTACGAGCAGTACTTC

D gene: -
CDR3 length: 14
V gene: TRBV18
J gene: TRBJ1-2
clone size: -
CDR3 protein: CASSRTDTFYGYTF
CDR3 DNA: TGTGCCAGCTCACGGACAGACACATTCTATGGCTACACCTTC

D gene: -
CDR3 length: 14
V gene: TRBV7-2
J gene: TRBJ2-2
clone size: few
CDR3 protein: CASSLVGGTGELFF
CDR3 DNA: TGTGCCAGCAGCTTAGTGGGCGGGACCGGGGAGCTGTTTTTT

D gene: TRBD2
CDR3 length: 15
V gene: TRBV9
J gene: TRBJ2-6
clone size: -
CDR3 protein: CASSHQGGAANVLTF
CDR3 DNA: TGTGCCAGCAGCCACCAGGGAGGGGCGGCCAACGTCCTGACTTTC

D gene: TRBD1
CDR3 length: 14
V gene: TRBV13
J gene: TRBJ2-7
clone size: once
CDR3 protein: CASSYGDRGHEQYF
CDR3 DNA: TGTGCCAGCAGCTACGGGGACAGGGGGCACGAGCAGTACTTC

D gene: -
CDR3 length: 11
V gene: TRBV7-3
J gene: TRBJ2-2
clone size: few
CDR3 protein: CASSSFGELFF
CDR3 DNA: TGTGCCAGCAGCTCATTCGGGGAGCTGTTTTTT

D gene: -
CDR3 length: 14
V gene: TRBV6-5
J gene: TRBJ1-2
clone size: -
CDR3 protein: CASSERGYSTGYTF
CDR3 DNA: TGTGCCAGCAGTGAGCGGGGTTATAGCACTGGCTACACCTTC

D gene: -
CDR3 length: 13
V gene: TRBV11-2
J gene: TRBJ2-7
clone size: -
CDR3 protein: CASSLEGAGEQYF
CDR3 DNA: TGTGCCAGCAGCTTAGAAGGCGCGGGCGAGCAGTACTTC

D gene: -
CDR3 length: 16
V gene: TRBV6-6
J gene: TRBJ1-6
clone size: few
CDR3 protein: CASSYSRPGAESPLHF
CDR3 DNA: TGTGCCAGCAGTTACTCGAGGCCAGGGGCAGAGTCACCCCTCCACTTT

D gene: -
CDR3 length: 16
V gene: TRBV6-6
J gene: TRBJ1-5
clone size: few
CDR3 protein: CASSYSSSQTNQPQHF
CDR3 DNA: TGTGCCAGCAGTTACTCGTCCAGCCAGACTAATCAGCCCCAGCATTTT

D gene: TRBD2
CDR3 length: 15
V gene: TRBV7-7
J gene: TRBJ2-1
clone size: -
CDR3 protein: CASSLALAGVDEQFF
CDR3 DNA: TGTGCTAGCAGCTTAGCACTAGCGGGAGTAGATGAGCAGTTCTTC

D gene: TRBD1
CDR3 length: 15
V gene: TRBV19
J gene: TRBJ1-4
clone size: -
CDR3 protein: CASSLGQGQVEKLFF
CDR3 DNA: TGTGCCAGTAGTCTCGGACAGGGGCAGGTTGAAAAACTGTTTTTT

D gene: -
CDR3 length: 13
V gene: TRBV6-5
J gene: TRBJ1-2
clone size: -
CDR3 protein: CASSYGGVGGYTF
CDR3 DNA: TGTGCCAGCAGCTACGGGGGGGTTGGTGGCTACACCTTC

D gene: TRBD1
CDR3 length: 15
V gene: TRBV6-1
J gene: TRBJ1-2
clone size: -
CDR3 protein: CASSLTGTGTYGYTF
CDR3 DNA: TGTGCCAGCAGTTTAACCGGGACAGGGACCTATGGCTACACCTTC

D gene: TRBD2
CDR3 length: 15
V gene: TRBV7-9
J gene: TRBJ2-3
clone size: few
CDR3 protein: CASRYSGSRPDTQYF
CDR3 DNA: TGTGCCAGCAGGTATAGCGGGAGTAGGCCAGATACGCAGTATTTT